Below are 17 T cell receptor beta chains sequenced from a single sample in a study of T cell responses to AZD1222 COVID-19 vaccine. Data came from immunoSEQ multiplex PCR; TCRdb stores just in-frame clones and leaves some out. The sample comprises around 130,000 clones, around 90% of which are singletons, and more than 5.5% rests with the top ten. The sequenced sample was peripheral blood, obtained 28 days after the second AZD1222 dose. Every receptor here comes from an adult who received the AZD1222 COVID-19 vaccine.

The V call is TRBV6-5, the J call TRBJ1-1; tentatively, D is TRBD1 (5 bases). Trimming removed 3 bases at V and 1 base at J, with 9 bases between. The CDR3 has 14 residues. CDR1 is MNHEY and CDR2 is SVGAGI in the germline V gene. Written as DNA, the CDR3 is TGTGCCAGCAGTTATTACGGGGCGAACACTGAAGCTTTCTTT. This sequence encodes CASSYYGANTEAFF.

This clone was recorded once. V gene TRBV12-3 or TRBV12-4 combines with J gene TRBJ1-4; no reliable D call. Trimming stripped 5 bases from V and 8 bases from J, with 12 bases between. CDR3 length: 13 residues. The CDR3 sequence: CASSIRAKEKLFF. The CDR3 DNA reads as TGTGCCAGCAGTATACGAGCCAAGGAAAAACTGTTTTTT.

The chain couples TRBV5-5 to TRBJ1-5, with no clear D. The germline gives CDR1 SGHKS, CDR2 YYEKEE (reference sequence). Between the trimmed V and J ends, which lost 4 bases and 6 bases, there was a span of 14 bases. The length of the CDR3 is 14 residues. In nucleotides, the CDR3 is TGTGCCAGCAGCCGGGAGGGTAAGGGTCAGCCCCAGCATTTT. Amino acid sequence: CASSREGKGQPQHF. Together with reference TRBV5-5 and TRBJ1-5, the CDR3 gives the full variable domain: DAGVTQSPTHLIKTRGQQVTLRCSPISGHKSVSWYQQVLGQGPQFIFQYYEKEERGRGNFPDRFSARQFPNYSSELNVNALLLGDSALYLCASSREGKGQPQHFGDGTRLSIL.

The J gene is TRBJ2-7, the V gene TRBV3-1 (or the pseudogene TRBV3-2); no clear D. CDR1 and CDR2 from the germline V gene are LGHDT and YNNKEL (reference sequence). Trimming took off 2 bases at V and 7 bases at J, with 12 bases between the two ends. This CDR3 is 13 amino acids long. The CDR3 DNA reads TGTGCCAGCAGCCAAACCGGGCCTGGGGAGCAGTACTTC. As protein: CASSQTGPGEQYF.

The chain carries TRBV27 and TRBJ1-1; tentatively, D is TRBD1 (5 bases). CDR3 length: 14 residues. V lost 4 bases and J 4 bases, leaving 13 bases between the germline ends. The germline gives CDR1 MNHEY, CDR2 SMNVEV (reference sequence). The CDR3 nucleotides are TGTGCCAGCAGTTACTGGGGCGAGAGCACTGAAGCTTTCTTT. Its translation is CASSYWGESTEAFF.

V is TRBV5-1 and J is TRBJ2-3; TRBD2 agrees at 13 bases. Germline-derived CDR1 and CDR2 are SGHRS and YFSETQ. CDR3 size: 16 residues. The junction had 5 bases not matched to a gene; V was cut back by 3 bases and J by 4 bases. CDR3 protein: CASSSGLAGESDTQYF. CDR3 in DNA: TGCGCCAGCAGCTCAGGACTAGCGGGAGAATCAGATACGCAGTATTTT.

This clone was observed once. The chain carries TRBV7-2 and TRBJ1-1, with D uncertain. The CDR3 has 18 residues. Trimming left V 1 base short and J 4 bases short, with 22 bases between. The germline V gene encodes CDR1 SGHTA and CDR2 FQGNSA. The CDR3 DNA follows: TGTGCCAGCAGCTTAGGAACCTACAGAACAAGGGTGGTCACTGAAGCTTTCTTT. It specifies CASSLGTYRTRVVTEAFF.

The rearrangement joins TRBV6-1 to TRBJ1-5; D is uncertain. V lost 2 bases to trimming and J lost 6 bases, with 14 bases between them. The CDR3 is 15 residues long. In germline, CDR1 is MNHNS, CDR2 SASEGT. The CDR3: CASSEPRRFGQPQHF. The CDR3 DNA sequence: TGTGCCAGCAGTGAACCACGGAGGTTCGGTCAGCCCCAGCATTTT.

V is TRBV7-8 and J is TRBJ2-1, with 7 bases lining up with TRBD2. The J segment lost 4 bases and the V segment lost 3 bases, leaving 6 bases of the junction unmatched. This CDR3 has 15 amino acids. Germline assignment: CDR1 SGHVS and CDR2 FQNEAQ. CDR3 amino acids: CASSLGGALYNEQFF. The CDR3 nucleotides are TGTGCCAGCAGCTTGGGAGGGGCCCTTTACAATGAGCAGTTCTTC.

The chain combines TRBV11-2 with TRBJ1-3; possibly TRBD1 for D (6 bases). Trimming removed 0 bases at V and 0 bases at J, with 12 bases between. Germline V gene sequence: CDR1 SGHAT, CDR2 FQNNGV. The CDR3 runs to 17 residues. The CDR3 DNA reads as TGTGCCAGCAGCTTAGATTCCCGGACAGTCTCTGGAAACACCATATATTTT. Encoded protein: CASSLDSRTVSGNTIYF.

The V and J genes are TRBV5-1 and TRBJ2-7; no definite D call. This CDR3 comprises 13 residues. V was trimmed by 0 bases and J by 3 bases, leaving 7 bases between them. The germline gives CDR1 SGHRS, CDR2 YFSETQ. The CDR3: CASSLGLFYEQYF. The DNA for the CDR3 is TGCGCCAGCAGCTTGGGGCTTTTCTACGAGCAGTACTTC.

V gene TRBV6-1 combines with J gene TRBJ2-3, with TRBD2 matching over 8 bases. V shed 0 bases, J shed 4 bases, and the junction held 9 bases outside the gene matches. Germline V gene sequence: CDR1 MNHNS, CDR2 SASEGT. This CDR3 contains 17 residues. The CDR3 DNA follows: TGTGCCAGCAGTGAAGCGCTAAGCGGGAGTTCCCCAGATACGCAGTATTTT. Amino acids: CASSEALSGSSPDTQYF.

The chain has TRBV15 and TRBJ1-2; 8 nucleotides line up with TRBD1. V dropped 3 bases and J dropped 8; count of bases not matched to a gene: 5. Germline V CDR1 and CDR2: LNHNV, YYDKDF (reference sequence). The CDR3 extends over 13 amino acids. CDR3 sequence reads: CATSRDRDYGYTF. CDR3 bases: TGTGCCACCAGCAGGGACAGGGATTACGGCTACACCTTC.

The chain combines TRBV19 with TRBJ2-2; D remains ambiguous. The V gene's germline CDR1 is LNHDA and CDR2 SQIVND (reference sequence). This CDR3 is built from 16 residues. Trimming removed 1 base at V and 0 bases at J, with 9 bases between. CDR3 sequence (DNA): TGTGCCAGTAGTATAGGTGGCCTCGCGAACACCGGGGAGCTGTTTTTT. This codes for CASSIGGLANTGELFF.

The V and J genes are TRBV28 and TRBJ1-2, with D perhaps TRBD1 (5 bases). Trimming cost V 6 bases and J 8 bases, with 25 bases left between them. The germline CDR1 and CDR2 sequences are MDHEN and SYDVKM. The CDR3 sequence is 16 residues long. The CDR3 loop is CASSRPSLGARGGYTF. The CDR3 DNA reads TGTGCCAGCAGCCGCCCGAGCTTAGGGGCGCGGGGGGGCTACACCTTC.

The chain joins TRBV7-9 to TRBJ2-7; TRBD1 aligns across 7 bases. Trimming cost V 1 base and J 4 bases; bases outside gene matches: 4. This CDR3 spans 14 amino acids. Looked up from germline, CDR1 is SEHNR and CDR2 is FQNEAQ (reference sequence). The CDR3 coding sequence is TGTGCCAGCAGCTTAGAGGGACAGTCATACGAGCAGTACTTC. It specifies CASSLEGQSYEQYF.

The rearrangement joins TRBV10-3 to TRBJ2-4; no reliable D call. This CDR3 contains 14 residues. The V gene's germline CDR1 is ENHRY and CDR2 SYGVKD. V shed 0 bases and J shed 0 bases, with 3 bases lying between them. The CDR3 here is CAISESQAKNIQYF. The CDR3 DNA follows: TGTGCCATCAGTGAGTCGCAAGCCAAAAACATTCAGTACTTC.